This T cell receptor beta chain was recorded in a study of shared clonotypes between healthy human individuals. Study-level background: The cohort had two women and a few men, ages 18 to 49. Study-wide results and caveats: Sample collection involved blood only; tissue repertoires are likely different.

Germline lookup yields CDR1 SEHNR and CDR2 FQNEAQ (reference sequence). The V and J ends lost 5 bases and 1 base respectively, with 14 bases between them. The CDR3 has 15 amino acids. The table came from immunoSEQ multiplex PCR; TCRdb's copy has only in-frame clones and leaves some out. The sample has around 700,000 clones, about 92% seen once. Turning to this clone: Its matching antigen is unknown.

CD8 cells classed as naive were CD45RO-negative and positively selected for CCR7, excluding terminally differentiated effector memory CD45RA+ cells. The sequenced material came from naive CD8+ T cells sorted from blood. This TCR derives from a man aged 25-45 years in good health. The chain links TRBV7-9 to TRBJ1-1; tentative D call: TRBD1 (6 bases). The CDR3 protein is CASSPWGRGNTEAFF. For the CDR3, the DNA is TGTGCCAGCAGCCCTTGGGGCAGGGGGAACACTGAAGCTTTCTTT.